Sequencing of this T cell receptor beta chain was carried out in a study of T cell responses to AZD1222 COVID-19 vaccine. General study findings and limits: Repertoire sampling was restricted to post-peak T cell response timepoints.

The count of this clone is one. What it recognizes is unknown. TCRdb keeps only in-frame clones here, not all; method: immunoSEQ multiplex PCR. Here the sample spans 100,000 to 150,000 clones, 93% being singletons. The TCR originated in an adult in good health. The sample consisted of peripheral blood, taken on day 0 of AZD1222 vaccination.

The CDR3 region is CASSLPWSPSGNTIYF. The CDR3 nucleotides read TGTGCCAGCAGCCTGCCATGGAGTCCCTCTGGAAACACCATATATTTT. The chain links TRBV5-6 to TRBJ1-3; D is undetermined. The germline V and J ends were trimmed by 4 bases and 0 bases, with 14 bases remaining between them. In germline, CDR1 is SGHDT, CDR2 YYEEEE. The CDR3 runs to 16 residues.